What follows are 19 T cell receptor beta chains derived from one specimen sequenced in a study of cytomegalovirus exposure and HLA in healthy donors. With 60 Vbeta and 13 Jbeta primers, the PCR was carried out. Assay: immunoSEQ multiplex PCR; the TCRdb copy retains only in-frame clones and omits some. In the table there are about 160,000 clones, around 74% of which are singletons. Sequenced material: PBMCs. The receptor set was obtained from a female donor in good health and CMV-seronegative.

The chain is built from TRBV4-1 and TRBJ2-7; possible D gene TRBD2, 5 bases. V was trimmed by 6 bases and J by 4 bases, leaving 13 bases between them. The V gene's germline CDR1 is MGHRA and CDR2 YSYEKL. The CDR3 spans 13 residues. The CDR3 DNA reads TGCGCCAGCAGTCAACGGGAATCTTACGAGCAGTACTTC. This encodes CASSQRESYEQYF.

In its sample, this clone was seen a few times. The genes are TRBV7-2 and TRBJ2-7; 7 bases map to TRBD2. Trimming at V came to 3 bases and at J to 3 bases, leaving 5 bases not matched to a gene. Germline assignment: CDR1 SGHTA and CDR2 FQGNSA. CDR3 length: 14 amino acids. CDR3 DNA: TGTGCCAGCAGCTTCGGGACTAAAAGCTACGAGCAGTACTTC. Its protein is CASSFGTKSYEQYF.

This sequence joins TRBV7-7 and TRBJ2-2, with 8 bases that match TRBD2. The CDR3 consists of 16 residues. The germline V gene encodes CDR1 SSHAT and CDR2 FNYEAQ (reference sequence). V was pared by 5 bases and J by 6 bases, with 11 bases of the junction left unmatched. The CDR3 nucleotides are TGTGCCAGCAGCCCTGCCGGGTCGGGGGGGCCCGGGGAGCTGTTTTTT. Its translation is CASSPAGSGGPGELFF.

This chain uses TRBV7-9 with TRBJ1-2, with D tentatively TRBD1 (6 bases). This CDR3 has 15 residues. CDR1 and CDR2 from the germline V gene are SEHNR and FQNEAQ (reference sequence). V shed 0 bases and J shed 8 bases, with 16 bases lying between them. CDR3 sequence (DNA): TGTGCCAGCAGCTTAGCAGGCGGGGGGCAAGGCGGCTACACCTTC. It translates to CASSLAGGGQGGYTF. Combining the CDR3 with reference TRBV7-9 and TRBJ1-2 gives the whole variable domain DTGVSQNPRHKITKRGQNVTFRCDPISEHNRLYWYRQTLGQGPEFLTYFQNEAQLEKSRLLSDRFSAERPKGSFSTLEIQRTEQGDSAMYLCASSLAGGGQGGYTFGSGTRLTVV.

The chain links TRBV6-6 to TRBJ2-1, with 10 bases matching TRBD2. The CDR3 loop spans 13 amino acids. The germline V gene has CDR1 MNHNY and CDR2 SVGAGI (reference sequence). V trimming: 11 bases; J trimming: 5 bases; junction bases outside the gene matches: 6. The DNA of the CDR3 is TGTGCCGGTCGACTAGCGGGCGACAATGAGCAGTTCTTC. Translation: CAGRLAGDNEQFF.

The V gene is TRBV7-6, the J gene TRBJ2-3, with unresolved D. V was pared by 1 base and J by 1 base, with 12 bases between. CDR1 and CDR2 from the germline V gene are SGHVS and FNYEAQ. This CDR3 is built from 16 residues. CDR3 residues: CASSLVSSPGTDTQYF. The CDR3 nucleotides are TGTGCCAGCAGCTTAGTCTCTTCCCCGGGCACAGATACGCAGTATTTT.

This clone has more than one count but fewer than ten. This chain links TRBV27 with TRBJ1-4; perhaps TRBD1 as D (6 bases). The CDR3 covers 15 residues. Trimming took off 5 bases at V and 4 bases at J, with 14 bases between the two ends. Germline CDR1 and CDR2: MNHEY and SMNVEV (reference sequence). As DNA, the CDR3 is TGTGCCAGCAGTCGCACGACAGGCCATAATGAAAAACTGTTTTTT. Its translation is CASSRTTGHNEKLFF.

V is TRBV27 and J is TRBJ2-7; 8 nucleotides line up with TRBD1. Trimming at V came to 4 bases and at J to 5 bases, leaving 10 bases not matched to a gene. CDR1 and CDR2 from the germline V gene are MNHEY and SMNVEV (reference sequence). The CDR3 has 15 amino acids. The CDR3 nucleotides read TGTGCCAGCAGTTCCCTATTGGACAGGGTCCACGAGCAGTACTTC. It specifies CASSSLLDRVHEQYF.

The chain links TRBV28 to TRBJ2-4, with a weak D call TRBD1 (6 bases). Germline V lookup: CDR1 MDHEN, CDR2 SYDVKM. V was clipped by 6 bases and J by 0 bases, with 6 bases between them. This CDR3 has 13 residues. The DNA of the CDR3 is TGTGCCAGCAGGGACAGAGCCAAAAACATTCAGTACTTC. Residues: CASRDRAKNIQYF.

This chain joins TRBV9 and TRBJ2-5, with 8 bases fitting TRBD2. The CDR3 is 17 amino acids. V was clipped by 3 bases and J by 0 bases; unmatched bases: 10. CDR1 SGDLS and CDR2 YYNGEE come from the germline V gene. Written as DNA, the CDR3 is TGTGCCAGCAGCGCCACAAGACTAGCGTCAAACCAAGAGACCCAGTACTTC. This sequence encodes CASSATRLASNQETQYF.

This clone was found a few times. The CDR3, as DNA: TGTGCCAGCAGCTTACAGGGGAATTCACCCCTCCACTTT. This encodes CASSLQGNSPLHF. The chain employs TRBV7-3 and TRBJ1-6; tentative D call: TRBD1 (6 bases). Trimming pared 2 bases from V and 7 bases from J, leaving 6 bases between. CDR3 length: 13 residues. Germline loops: CDR1 SGHTA, CDR2 FQGTGA.

The chain joins TRBV20-1 to TRBJ2-5; D is unresolved. The length of the CDR3 is 11 residues. The ends were cut back, 4 bases at V and 2 bases at J, with 5 bases in the middle. CDR1 is DFQATT and CDR2 is SNEGSKA in the germline V gene (reference sequence). CDR3 sequence (DNA): TGCAGTGCTACCCTTCAAGAGACCCAGTACTTC. It encodes CSATLQETQYF.

This clone was seen more than once but under ten times. The chain recombines TRBV29-1 with TRBJ1-2; possibly TRBD1 for D (6 bases). There are 12 residues in the CDR3. The V gene's germline CDR1 is SQVTM and CDR2 ANQGSEA. V lost 5 bases to trimming and J lost 4 bases, with 11 bases between them. CDR3 nucleotides: TGCAGCGTTAAGACAGGCGTCTATGGCTACACCTTC. As protein: CSVKTGVYGYTF.

The chain joins TRBV29-1 to TRBJ2-3; D ambiguous. The V end lost 0 bases, the J end lost 5 bases, and 3 bases lay between the germline ends. The CDR3 has 11 residues. Germline CDR1 SQVTM, CDR2 ANQGSEA. CDR3 amino acids: CSVEDRDTQYF. The CDR3 DNA reads TGCAGCGTTGAAGATCGAGATACGCAGTATTTT.

This rearrangement joins TRBV6-1 to TRBJ1-2; 12 bases are a match to TRBD1. Trimming at V came to 2 bases and at J to 8 bases, leaving 6 bases not matched to a gene. The CDR3 runs 15 residues. Germline CDR1 reads MNHNS; CDR2 reads SASEGT. CDR3 DNA: TGTGCCAGCAGTGAAAGGGGACAGGGGGCGCAGGGCTACACCTTC. It yields the protein CASSERGQGAQGYTF.

The chain links TRBV27 to TRBJ1-1, with TRBD1 as a possible D gene (5 bases). The V gene's germline CDR1 is MNHEY and CDR2 SMNVEV (reference sequence). The CDR3 is made up of 12 amino acids. The germline V and J ends were trimmed by 3 bases and 8 bases, with 10 bases remaining between them. The CDR3 DNA reads TGTGCCAGCAGTTTTCCCGGACAAGAAGCTTTCTTT. It specifies CASSFPGQEAFF.

This clone appeared a single time. The chain uses TRBV30 and TRBJ1-2; D gene ambiguous. V lost 3 bases and J lost 6, with 14 bases in between. This CDR3 is built from 13 residues. Germline CDR1 GTSNPN, CDR2 SVGIG (reference sequence). The CDR3 protein is CAWRGSDYDGYTF. The CDR3 bases are TGTGCCTGGAGGGGGTCCGACTATGATGGCTACACCTTC.

The CDR3: CASSYPPGNEQYF. Here the CDR3 DNA reads TGTGCCAGCAGTTACCCTCCGGGGAACGAGCAGTACTTC. The chain is built from TRBV6-5 and TRBJ2-7; maybe TRBD2 (5 bases). This CDR3 comprises 13 residues. The V gene's germline CDR1 is MNHEY and CDR2 SVGAGI. The V and J ends lost 2 bases and 5 bases respectively, with 10 bases between them.

The chain uses TRBV5-1 and TRBJ1-4, with 8 bases aligning to TRBD1. CDR3 length: 17 amino acids. V shed 0 bases and J 3 bases; nucleotides not matched to a gene: 7. Germline V gene lookup returns CDR1 SGHRS and CDR2 YFSETQ. CDR3 DNA: TGCGCCAGCAGCTTGGGAGCAGGGGGCTGGCCTAATGAAAAACTGTTTTTT. Translation gives CASSLGAGGWPNEKLFF.